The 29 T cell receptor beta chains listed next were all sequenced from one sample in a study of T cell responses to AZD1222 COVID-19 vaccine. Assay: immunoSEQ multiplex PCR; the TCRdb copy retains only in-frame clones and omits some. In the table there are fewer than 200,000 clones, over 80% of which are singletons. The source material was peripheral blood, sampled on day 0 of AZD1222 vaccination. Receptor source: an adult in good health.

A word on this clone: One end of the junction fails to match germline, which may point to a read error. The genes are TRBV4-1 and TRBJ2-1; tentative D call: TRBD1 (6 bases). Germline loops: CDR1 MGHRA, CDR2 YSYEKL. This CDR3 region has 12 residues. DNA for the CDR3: TGCGCCAGCAGCCAAGAGGTACAGGGCCAGCTCTTC. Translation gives CASSQEVQGQLF.

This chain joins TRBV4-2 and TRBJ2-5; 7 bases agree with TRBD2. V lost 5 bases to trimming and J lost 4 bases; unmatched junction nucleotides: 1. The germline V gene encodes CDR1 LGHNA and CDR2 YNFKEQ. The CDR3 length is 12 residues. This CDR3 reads CASSWGGETQYF. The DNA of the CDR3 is TGTGCCAGCAGCTGGGGGGGAGAGACCCAGTACTTC.

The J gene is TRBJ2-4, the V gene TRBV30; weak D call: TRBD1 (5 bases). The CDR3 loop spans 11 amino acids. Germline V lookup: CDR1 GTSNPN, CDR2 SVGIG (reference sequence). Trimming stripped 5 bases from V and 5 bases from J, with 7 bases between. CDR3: CAWGHENIQYF. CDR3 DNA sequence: TGTGCCTGGGGACATGAAAACATTCAGTACTTC.

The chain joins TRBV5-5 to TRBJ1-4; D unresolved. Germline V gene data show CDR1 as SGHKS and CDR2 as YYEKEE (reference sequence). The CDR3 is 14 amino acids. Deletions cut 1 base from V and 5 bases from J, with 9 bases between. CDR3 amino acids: CASSLFTPNEKLFF. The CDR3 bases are TGTGCCAGCAGCTTGTTTACCCCGAATGAAAAACTGTTTTTT. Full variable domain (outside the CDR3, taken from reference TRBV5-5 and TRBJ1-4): DAGVTQSPTHLIKTRGQQVTLRCSPISGHKSVSWYQQVLGQGPQFIFQYYEKEERGRGNFPDRFSARQFPNYSSELNVNALLLGDSALYLCASSLFTPNEKLFFGSGTQLSVL.

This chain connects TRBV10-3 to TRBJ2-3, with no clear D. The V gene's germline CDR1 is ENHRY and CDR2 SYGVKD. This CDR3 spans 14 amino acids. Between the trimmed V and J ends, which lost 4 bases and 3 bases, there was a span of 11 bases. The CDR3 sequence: CAISGVSGTDTQYF. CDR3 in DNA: TGTGCCATCAGTGGGGTTAGTGGGACAGATACGCAGTATTTT.

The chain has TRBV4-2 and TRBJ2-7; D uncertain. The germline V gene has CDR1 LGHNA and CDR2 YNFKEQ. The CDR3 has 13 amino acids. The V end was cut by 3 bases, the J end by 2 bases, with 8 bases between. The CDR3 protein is CASSHRVTYEQYF. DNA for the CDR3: TGTGCCAGCAGCCACCGAGTAACCTACGAGCAGTACTTC.

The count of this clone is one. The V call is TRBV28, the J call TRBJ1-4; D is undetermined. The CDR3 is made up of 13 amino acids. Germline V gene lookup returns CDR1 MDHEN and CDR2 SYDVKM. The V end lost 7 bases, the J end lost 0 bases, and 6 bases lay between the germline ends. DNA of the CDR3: TGTGCCAGCACGGCCTCAACTAATGAAAAACTGTTTTTT. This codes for CASTASTNEKLFF.

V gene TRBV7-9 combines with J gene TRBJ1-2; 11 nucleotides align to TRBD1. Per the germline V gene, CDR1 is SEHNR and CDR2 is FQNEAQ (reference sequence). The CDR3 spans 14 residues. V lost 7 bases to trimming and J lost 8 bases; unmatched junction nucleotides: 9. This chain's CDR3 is CASNPGQGAWGYTF. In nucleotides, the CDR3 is TGTGCCAGCAACCCCGGACAGGGGGCATGGGGCTACACCTTC.

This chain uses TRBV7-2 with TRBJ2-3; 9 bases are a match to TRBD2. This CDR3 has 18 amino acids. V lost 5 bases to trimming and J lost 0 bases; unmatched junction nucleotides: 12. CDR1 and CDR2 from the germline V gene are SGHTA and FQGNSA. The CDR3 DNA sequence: TGTGCCAGCAGCCACAGAGGGGGCGGGAGGGGGAGCACAGATACGCAGTATTTT. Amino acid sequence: CASSHRGGGRGSTDTQYF.

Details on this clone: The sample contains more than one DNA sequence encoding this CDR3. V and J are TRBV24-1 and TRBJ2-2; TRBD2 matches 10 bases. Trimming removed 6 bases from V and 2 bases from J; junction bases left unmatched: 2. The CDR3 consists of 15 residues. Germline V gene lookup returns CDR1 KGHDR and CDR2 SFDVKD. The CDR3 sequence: CATSRTSGNTGELFF. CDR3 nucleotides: TGTGCCACCAGTCGGACTAGCGGAAACACCGGGGAGCTGTTTTTT.

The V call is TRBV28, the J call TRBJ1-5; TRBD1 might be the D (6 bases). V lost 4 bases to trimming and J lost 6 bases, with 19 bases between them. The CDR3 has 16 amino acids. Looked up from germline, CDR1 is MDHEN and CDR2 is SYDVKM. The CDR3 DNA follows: TGTGCCAGCAGTTCCCCCCGGGAGGGGGATAGTCAGCCCCAGCATTTT. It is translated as CASSSPREGDSQPQHF. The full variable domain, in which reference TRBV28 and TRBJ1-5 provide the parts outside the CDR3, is DVKVTQSSRYLVKRTGEKVFLECVQDMDHENMFWYRQDPGLGLRLIYFSYDVKMKEKGDIPEGYSVSREKKERFSLILESASTNQTSMYLCASSSPREGDSQPQHFGDGTRLSIL.

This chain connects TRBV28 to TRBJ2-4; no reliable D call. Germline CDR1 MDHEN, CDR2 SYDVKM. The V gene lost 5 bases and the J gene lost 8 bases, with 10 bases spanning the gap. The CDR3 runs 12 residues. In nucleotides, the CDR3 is TGTGCCAGCAGTGCCCTGAAGGACATTCAGTACTTC. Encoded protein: CASSALKDIQYF.

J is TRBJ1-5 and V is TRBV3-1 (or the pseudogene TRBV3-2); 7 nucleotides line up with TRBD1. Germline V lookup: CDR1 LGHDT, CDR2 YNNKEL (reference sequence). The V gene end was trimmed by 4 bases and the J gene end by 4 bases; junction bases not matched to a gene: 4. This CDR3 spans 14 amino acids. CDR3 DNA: TGTGCCAGCAGCCGCCAACAGGGGAATCAGCCCCAGCATTTT. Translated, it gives CASSRQQGNQPQHF.

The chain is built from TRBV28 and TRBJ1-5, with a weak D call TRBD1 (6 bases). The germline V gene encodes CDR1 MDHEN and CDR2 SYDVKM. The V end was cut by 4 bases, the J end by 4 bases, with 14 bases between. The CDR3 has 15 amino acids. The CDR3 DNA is TGTGCCAGCAGTTCCCCGGGGGCAGGGAATCAGCCCCAGCATTTT. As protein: CASSSPGAGNQPQHF.

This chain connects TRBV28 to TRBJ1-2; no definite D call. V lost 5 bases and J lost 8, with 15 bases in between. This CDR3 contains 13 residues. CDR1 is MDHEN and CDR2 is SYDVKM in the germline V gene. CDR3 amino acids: CASSRAPVEGYTF. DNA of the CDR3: TGTGCCAGCAGTCGGGCCCCCGTTGAAGGCTACACCTTC.

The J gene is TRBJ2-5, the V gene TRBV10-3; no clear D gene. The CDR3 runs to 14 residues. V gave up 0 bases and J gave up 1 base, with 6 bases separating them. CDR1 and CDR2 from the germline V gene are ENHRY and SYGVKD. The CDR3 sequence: CAISESNSQETQYF. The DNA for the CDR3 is TGTGCCATCAGTGAGTCGAACAGCCAAGAGACCCAGTACTTC.

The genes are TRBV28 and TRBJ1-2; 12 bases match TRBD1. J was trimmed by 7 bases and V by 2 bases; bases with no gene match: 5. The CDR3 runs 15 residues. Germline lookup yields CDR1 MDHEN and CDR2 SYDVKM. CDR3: CASSLGDRGRFGYTF. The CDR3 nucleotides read TGTGCCAGCAGTTTAGGGGACAGGGGGCGGTTTGGCTACACCTTC.

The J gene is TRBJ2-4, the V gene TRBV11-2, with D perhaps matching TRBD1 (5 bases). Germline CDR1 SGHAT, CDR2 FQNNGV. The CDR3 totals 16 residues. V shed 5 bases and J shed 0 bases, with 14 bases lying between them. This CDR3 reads CASSDQGSLAKNIQYF. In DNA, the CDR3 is TGTGCCAGCAGCGATCAGGGATCTCTAGCCAAAAACATTCAGTACTTC.

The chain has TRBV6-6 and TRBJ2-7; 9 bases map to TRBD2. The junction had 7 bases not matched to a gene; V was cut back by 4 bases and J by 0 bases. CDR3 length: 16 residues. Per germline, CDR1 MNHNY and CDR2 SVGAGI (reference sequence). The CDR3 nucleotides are TGTGCCAGCAGTTTGGATCTAGCGGGACTCTCCTACGAGCAGTACTTC. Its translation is CASSLDLAGLSYEQYF.

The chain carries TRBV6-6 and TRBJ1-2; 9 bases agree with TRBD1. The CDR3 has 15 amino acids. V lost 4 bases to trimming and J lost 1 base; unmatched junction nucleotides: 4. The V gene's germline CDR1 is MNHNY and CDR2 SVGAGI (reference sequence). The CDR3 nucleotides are TGTGCCAGCAGTTCGCCGGGACAGGGTAACTATGGCTACACCTTC. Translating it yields CASSSPGQGNYGYTF.

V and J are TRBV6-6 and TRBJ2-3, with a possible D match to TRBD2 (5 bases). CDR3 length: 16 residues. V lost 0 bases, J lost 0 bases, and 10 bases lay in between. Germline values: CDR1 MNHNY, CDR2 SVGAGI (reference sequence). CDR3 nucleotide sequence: TGTGCCAGCAGTTACTCGGCGGGCCAGAGCACAGATACGCAGTATTTT. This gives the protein CASSYSAGQSTDTQYF.

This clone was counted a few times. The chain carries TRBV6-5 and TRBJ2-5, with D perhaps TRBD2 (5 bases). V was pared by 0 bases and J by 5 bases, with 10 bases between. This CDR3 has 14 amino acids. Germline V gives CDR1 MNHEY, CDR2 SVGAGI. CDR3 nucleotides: TGTGCCAGCAGTTACTCCGGCACGGGGGAGACCCAGTACTTC. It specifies CASSYSGTGETQYF.

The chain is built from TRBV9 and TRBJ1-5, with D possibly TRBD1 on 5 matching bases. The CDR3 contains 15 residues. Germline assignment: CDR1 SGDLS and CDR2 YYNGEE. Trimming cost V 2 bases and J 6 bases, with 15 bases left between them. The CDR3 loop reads CASSVLGEPGQPQHF. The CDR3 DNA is TGTGCCAGCAGCGTCCTAGGGGAGCCAGGTCAGCCCCAGCATTTT.

The CDR3 DNA is TGTGCCAGCTCTCCGAGCGGGACAGGGCTTAACAATGAGCAGTTCTTC. Residues: CASSPSGTGLNNEQFF. The chain recombines TRBV18 with TRBJ2-1, with 9 bases identical to TRBD1. Looked up from germline, CDR1 is KGHSH and CDR2 is LQKENI. The CDR3 has 16 amino acids. Unmatched junction bases numbered 11, after V lost 6 bases and J lost 5 bases.

In DNA form, the CDR3 reads TGTGCCAGCAGCCCCCTTAGTGTTCGCGGGGGGTACAATGAGCAGTTCTTC. Protein product: CASSPLSVRGGYNEQFF. The rearrangement joins TRBV7-2 to TRBJ2-1; 8 nucleotides line up with TRBD2. Per germline, CDR1 SGHTA and CDR2 FQGNSA. This CDR3 is 17 amino acids long. J lost 4 bases, V lost 5 bases, and 13 bases had no gene match.

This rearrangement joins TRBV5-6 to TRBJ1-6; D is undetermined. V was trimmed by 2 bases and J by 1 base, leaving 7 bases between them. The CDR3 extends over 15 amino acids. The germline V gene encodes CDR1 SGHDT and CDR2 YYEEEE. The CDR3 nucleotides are TGTGCCAGCAGCTTCGGGGAATCCTATAATTCACCCCTCCACTTT. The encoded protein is CASSFGESYNSPLHF.

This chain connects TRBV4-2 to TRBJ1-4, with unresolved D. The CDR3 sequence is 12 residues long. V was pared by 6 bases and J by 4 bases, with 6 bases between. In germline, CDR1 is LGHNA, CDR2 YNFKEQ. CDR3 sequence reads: CASSGDNEKLFF. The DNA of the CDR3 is TGTGCCAGCAGTGGGGATAATGAAAAACTGTTTTTT.

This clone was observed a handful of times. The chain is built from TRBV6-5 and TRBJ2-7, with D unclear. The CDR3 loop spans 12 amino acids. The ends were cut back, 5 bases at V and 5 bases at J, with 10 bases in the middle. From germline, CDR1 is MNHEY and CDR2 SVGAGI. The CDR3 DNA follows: TGTGCCAGCAGTCTTTTTAGGGACGAGCAGTACTTC. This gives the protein CASSLFRDEQYF.

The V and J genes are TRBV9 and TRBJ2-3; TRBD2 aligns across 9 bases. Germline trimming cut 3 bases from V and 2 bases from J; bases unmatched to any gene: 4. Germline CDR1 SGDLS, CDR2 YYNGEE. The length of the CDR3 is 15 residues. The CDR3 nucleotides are TGTGCCAGCAGCGCCGGGACTAGCTTCACAGATACGCAGTATTTT. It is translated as CASSAGTSFTDTQYF.